One and the same sample provided the 3 T cell receptor beta chains below, sequenced in a study of long-term antiretroviral therapy in people with HIV. With survey level as its setting, the immunoSEQ assay was v3.0. Profiled with immunoSEQ multiplex PCR; TCRdb holds only in-frame clones, not every one. In the table there are 30,000 to 40,000 clones, 80% to 90% of which are singletons. Sequenced material: unsorted PBMCs, taken 0.4 years before starting antiretroviral therapy. The receptors derive from a man between 18 and 29 years old with HIV.

This clone was counted between two and nine times. The chain employs TRBV19 and TRBJ1-2; 7 nucleotides agree with TRBD1. The CDR3 is 14 amino acids. The trim removed 5 bases at V and 8 bases at J, leaving 11 bases unmatched. Germline CDR1 reads LNHDA; CDR2 reads SQIVND (reference sequence). The DNA of the CDR3 is TGTGCCAGTAGTGATGAGGGGGCCGCGAAGGGCTACACCTTC. It translates to CASSDEGAAKGYTF. The full variable domain, with the rest looked up from reference TRBV19 and TRBJ1-2, is DGGITQSPKYLFRKEGQNVTLSCEQNLNHDAMYWYRQDPGQGLRLIYYSQIVNDFQKGDIAEGYSVSREKKESFPLTVTSAQKNPTAFYLCASSDEGAAKGYTFGSGTRLTVV.

The V and J genes are TRBV5-1 and TRBJ1-1; TRBD1 aligns across 7 bases. V gave up 4 bases and J gave up 3 bases; unmatched junction bases: 6. CDR1 SGHRS and CDR2 YFSETQ come from the germline V gene. The CDR3 covers 14 residues. The CDR3 loop is CASSVDRVDTEAFF. CDR3 coding DNA: TGCGCCAGCAGCGTCGACAGGGTTGACACTGAAGCTTTCTTT. The full variable domain, with the rest looked up from reference TRBV5-1 and TRBJ1-1, is KAGVTQTPRYLIKTRGQQVTLSCSPISGHRSVSWYQQTPGQGLQFLFEYFSETQRNKGNFPGRFSGRQFSNSRSEMNVSTLELGDSALYLCASSVDRVDTEAFFGQGTRLTVV.

The rearrangement joins TRBV7-8 to TRBJ2-2, with unresolved D. Germline CDR1 reads SGHVS; CDR2 reads FQNEAQ. Trimming left V 5 bases short and J 2 bases short, with 9 bases between. The CDR3 sequence is 14 residues long. The CDR3 loop is CASSDQLNTGELFF. DNA of the CDR3: TGTGCCAGCAGCGACCAGTTAAACACCGGGGAGCTGTTTTTT. The entire variable domain, with the rest obtained from reference TRBV7-8 and TRBJ2-2, is as follows: GAGVSQSPRYKVAKRGQDVALRCDPISGHVSLFWYQQALGQGPEFLTYFQNEAQLDKSGLPSDRFFAERPEGSVSTLKIQRTQQEDSAVYLCASSDQLNTGELFFGEGSRLTVL.